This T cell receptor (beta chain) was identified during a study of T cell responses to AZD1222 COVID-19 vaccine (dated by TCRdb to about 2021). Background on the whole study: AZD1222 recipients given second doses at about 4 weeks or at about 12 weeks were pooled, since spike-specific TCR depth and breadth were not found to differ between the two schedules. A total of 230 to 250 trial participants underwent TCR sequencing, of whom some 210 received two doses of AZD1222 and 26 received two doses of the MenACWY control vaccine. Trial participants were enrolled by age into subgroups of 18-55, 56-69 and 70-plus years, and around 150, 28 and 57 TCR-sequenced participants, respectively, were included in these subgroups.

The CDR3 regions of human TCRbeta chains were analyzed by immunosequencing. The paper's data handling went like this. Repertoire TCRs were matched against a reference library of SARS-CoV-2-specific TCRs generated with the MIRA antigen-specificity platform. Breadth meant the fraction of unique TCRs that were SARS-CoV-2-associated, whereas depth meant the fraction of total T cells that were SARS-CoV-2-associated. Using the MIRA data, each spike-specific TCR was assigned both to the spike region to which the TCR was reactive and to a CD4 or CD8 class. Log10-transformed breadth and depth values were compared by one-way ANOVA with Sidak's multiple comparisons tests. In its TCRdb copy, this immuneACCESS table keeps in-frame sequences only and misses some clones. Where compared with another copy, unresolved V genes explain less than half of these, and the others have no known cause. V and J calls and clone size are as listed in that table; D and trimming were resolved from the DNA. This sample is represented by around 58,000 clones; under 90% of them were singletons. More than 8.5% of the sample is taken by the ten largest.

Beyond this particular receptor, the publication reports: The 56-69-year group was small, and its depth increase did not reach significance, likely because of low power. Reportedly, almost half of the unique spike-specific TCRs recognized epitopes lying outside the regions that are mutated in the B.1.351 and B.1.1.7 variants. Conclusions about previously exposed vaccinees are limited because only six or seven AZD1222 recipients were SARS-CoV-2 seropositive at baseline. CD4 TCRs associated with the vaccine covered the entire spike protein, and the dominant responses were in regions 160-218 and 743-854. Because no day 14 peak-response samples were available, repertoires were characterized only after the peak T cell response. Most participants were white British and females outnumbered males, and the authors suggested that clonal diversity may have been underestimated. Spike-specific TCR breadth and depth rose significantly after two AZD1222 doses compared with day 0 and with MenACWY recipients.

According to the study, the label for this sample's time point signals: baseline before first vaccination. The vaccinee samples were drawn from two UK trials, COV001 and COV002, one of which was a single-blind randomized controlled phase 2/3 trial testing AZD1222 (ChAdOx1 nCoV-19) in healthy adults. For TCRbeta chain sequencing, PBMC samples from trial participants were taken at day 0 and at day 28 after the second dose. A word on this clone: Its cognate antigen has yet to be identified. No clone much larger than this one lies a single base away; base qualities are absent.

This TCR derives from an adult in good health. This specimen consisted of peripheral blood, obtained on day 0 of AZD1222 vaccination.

At the DNA level, the sequence is TGTGCCAGCAGTGAGCGTGCTCATGGAAACACCATATATTTT. Translated, this is CASSERAHGNTIYF. In this chain, TRBV6-1 is recombined with TRBJ1-3, with no D gene named confidently. Its CDR3 holds 14 amino acids, cysteine through phenylalanine. The only DNA kept is the CDR3, 42 bases in frame from the first base. The junction carries 9 bases between V and J, which are trimmed by 3 bases and 3 bases respectively. Looking up the germline V gene yields CDR1 MNHNS and CDR2 SASEGT.